The 14 T cell receptor beta chains presented below share a single source sample, sequenced in a study of molecular identifiers for immune sequencing clone quantification. Each CDR3 protein gets one entry after TCRdb re-called the PCR reads with MiXCR. This table has about 510,000 distinct CDR3 sequences, 20% to 25% appearing once. Source material: naive CD8+ T cells from blood, with Jurkat cell RNA spiked in. This sample's subset: FACS-sorted CD8+CD4-CCR7+CD45RA+ naive T cells. The receptor source for this set is a human donor in good health. Some libraries in this study had Jurkat cell RNA spiked in.

A remark on this clonotype: A single base separates this from a much larger clone, so it may be a read error. This chain uses TRBV5-6 with TRBJ2-7; 7 bases line up with TRBD1. This CDR3 region has 11 residues. Losses at the gene ends were 0 bases for V and 12 bases for J; bases not matched to a gene: 3. Per the germline V gene, CDR1 is SGHDT and CDR2 is YYEEEE. The CDR3 DNA reads as TGTGCCAGCAGCTTGGGACAGGGCCGGTACTTC. The encoded protein is CASSLGQGRYF. The entire variable domain, with the rest obtained from reference TRBV5-6 and TRBJ2-7, is as follows: DAGVTQSPTHLIKTRGQQVTLRCSPKSGHDTVSWYQQALGQGPQFIFQYYEEEERQRGNFPDRFSGHQFPNYSSELNVNALLLGDSALYLCASSLGQGRYFGPGTRLTVT.

This clonotype was seen repeatedly, ten times or more. The CDR3 here is CASSQGRGGSNPEAFF. Here the CDR3 DNA reads TGCGCCAGCAGCCAAGGCCGGGGAGGGTCGAATCCTGAAGCTTTCTTT. The chain uses TRBV4-3 and TRBJ1-1, with D unresolved. V lost 1 base to trimming and J lost 6 bases, with 18 bases between them. Germline CDR1 reads LGHNA; CDR2 reads YSLEER. This CDR3 is built from 16 residues.

The CDR3 here is CATDPSGQGYEQYF. The CDR3 DNA reads TGTGCCACCGACCCCTCGGGACAGGGGTACGAGCAGTACTTC. The chain uses TRBV10-3 and TRBJ2-7; 10 bases map to TRBD1. The ends lost 10 bases at V and 4 bases at J; junction bases unmatched: 10. CDR1 is ENHRY and CDR2 is SYGVKD in the germline V gene. The CDR3 runs to 14 residues.

There are many counts of this clonotype. The J gene is TRBJ1-1, the V gene TRBV4-1; D unresolved. V was pared by 4 bases and J by 3 bases, with 15 bases between. Germline CDR1 and CDR2: MGHRA and YSYEKL. The CDR3 contains 15 residues. The CDR3 region is CASSPNPKPYTEAFF. For the CDR3, the DNA is TGCGCCAGCAGCCCCAACCCGAAACCCTACACTGAAGCTTTCTTT.

This sequence joins TRBV3-1 and TRBJ1-3, with D perhaps TRBD1 (6 bases). CDR1 LGHDT and CDR2 YNNKEL come from the germline V gene (reference sequence). V lost 0 bases and J 1 base, leaving 10 bases between the germline ends. This CDR3 has 16 residues. The CDR3 loop is CASSQDWGASGNTIYF. In nucleotides, the CDR3 is TGTGCCAGCAGCCAAGATTGGGGGGCGTCTGGAAACACCATATATTTT.

Comments on this clonotype: This may be a read error: a much more frequent sequence differs by one nucleotide. The chain couples TRBV7-6 to TRBJ1-3; D call uncertain. Germline CDR1 and CDR2: SGHVS and FNYEAQ. CDR3 size: 15 residues. CDR3 residues: CASSLRSGSGNIIYF. In DNA, the CDR3 is TGTGCCAGCAGCTTACGCTCCGGCTCTGGAAACATCATATATTTT.

J is TRBJ2-7 and V is TRBV7-2; D tentatively fits TRBD1 or TRBD2 (6 bases each). This CDR3 has 15 residues. The V end lost 5 bases, the J end lost 2 bases, and 16 bases lay between the germline ends. Germline CDR1 reads SGHTA; CDR2 reads FQGNSA. The CDR3 sequence: CASSPVGGSTYEQYF. CDR3 bases: TGTGCCAGCAGCCCTGTAGGGGGGAGTACCTACGAGCAGTACTTC. The whole variable domain, remainder taken from reference TRBV7-2 and TRBJ2-7, is GAGVSQSPSNKVTEKGKDVELRCDPISGHTALYWYRQSLGQGLEFLIYFQGNSAPDKSGLPSDRFSAERTGGSVSTLTIQRTQQEDSAVYLCASSPVGGSTYEQYFGPGTRLTVT.

The chain employs TRBV19 and TRBJ2-7, with D possibly TRBD2 on 5 matching bases. CDR1 and CDR2 (germline): LNHDA, SQIVND (reference sequence). The CDR3 covers 13 residues. The germline V and J ends were trimmed by 4 bases and 5 bases, with 12 bases remaining between them. In nucleotides, the CDR3 is TGTGCCAGTAGTACTCGGACTTCGGACGAGCAGTACTTC. The encoded protein is CASSTRTSDEQYF.

This clonotype has only a few counts. The CDR3 loop is CSVRDSLSLLDEQYF. In DNA, the CDR3 is TGCAGCGTTAGGGACAGTCTCTCCCTCCTGGACGAGCAGTACTTC. The rearrangement uses TRBV29-1 and TRBJ2-7; 7 bases fit TRBD1. Germline CDR1 and CDR2: SQVTM and ANQGSEA. The CDR3 is 15 residues long. Trimming removed 5 bases from V and 5 bases from J; junction bases left unmatched: 15.

This clonotype has ten or more counts. The V gene is TRBV9, the J gene TRBJ2-3; D is possibly TRBD2 (6 bases). Trimming took off 3 bases at V and 3 bases at J, with 11 bases between the two ends. Germline assignment: CDR1 SGDLS and CDR2 YYNGEE. The CDR3 is 14 amino acids. The CDR3 loop reads CASSGRGDTDTQYF. The CDR3 nucleotides read TGTGCCAGCAGCGGGAGGGGAGATACAGATACGCAGTATTTT.

This clonotype was seen more than once but under ten times. The gene calls are TRBV12-3 or TRBV12-4 and TRBJ2-3; possible D gene TRBD2, 5 bases. This CDR3 contains 15 residues. Trimming shortened V by 8 bases and J by 0 bases, and 15 bases separated the two germline ends. CDR3 in DNA: TGTGCCAGCCGGATGTCGTCGGGGAGCACAGATACGCAGTATTTT. As protein: CASRMSSGSTDTQYF.

The chain uses TRBV27 and TRBJ2-5; D possibly corresponds to TRBD1 (6 bases). V was shortened by 2 bases and J by 1 base, with 8 bases between the two germline ends. Per the germline V gene, CDR1 is MNHEY and CDR2 is SMNVEV (reference sequence). The CDR3 sequence is 14 residues long. CDR3 residues: CASSLLDSQETQYF. The CDR3 region has the DNA TGTGCCAGCAGTTTACTGGACAGCCAAGAGACCCAGTACTTC.

In this sample, this clonotype turned up a few times. The chain couples TRBV5-1 to TRBJ2-7; D is uncertain. This CDR3 is built from 15 residues. Trimming took 1 base from V and 0 from J, leaving 11 bases between them. Germline V CDR1 and CDR2: SGHRS, YFSETQ. CDR3 nucleotides: TGCGCCAGCAGCTTGAGCGCCGAGAGCTCCTACGAGCAGTACTTC. It encodes CASSLSAESSYEQYF.

This clonotype has ten or more counts. The chain has TRBV7-9 and TRBJ2-7; the D is unclear. The CDR3 length is 14 residues. Trimming removed 5 bases at V and 0 bases at J, with 11 bases between. Germline CDR1 SEHNR, CDR2 FQNEAQ (reference sequence). The CDR3 region has the DNA TGTGCCAGCAGCCCGGCGGAGAGCTCCTACGAGCAGTACTTC. Protein: CASSPAESSYEQYF. The full variable domain, rest sourced from reference TRBV7-9 and TRBJ2-7, is DTGVSQNPRHKITKRGQNVTFRCDPISEHNRLYWYRQTLGQGPEFLTYFQNEAQLEKSRLLSDRFSAERPKGSFSTLEIQRTEQGDSAMYLCASSPAESSYEQYFGPGTRLTVT.